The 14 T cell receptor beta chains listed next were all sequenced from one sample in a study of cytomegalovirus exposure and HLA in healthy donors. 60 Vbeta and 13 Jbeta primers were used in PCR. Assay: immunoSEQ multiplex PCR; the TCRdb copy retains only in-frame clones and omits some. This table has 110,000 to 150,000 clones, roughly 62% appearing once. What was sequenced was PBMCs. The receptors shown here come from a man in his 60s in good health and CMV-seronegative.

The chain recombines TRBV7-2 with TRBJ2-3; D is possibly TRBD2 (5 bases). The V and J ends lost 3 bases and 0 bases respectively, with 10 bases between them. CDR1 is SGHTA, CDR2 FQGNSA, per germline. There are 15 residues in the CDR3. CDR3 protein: CASSFWSGSTDTQYF. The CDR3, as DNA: TGTGCCAGCAGCTTTTGGAGCGGCAGCACAGATACGCAGTATTTT.

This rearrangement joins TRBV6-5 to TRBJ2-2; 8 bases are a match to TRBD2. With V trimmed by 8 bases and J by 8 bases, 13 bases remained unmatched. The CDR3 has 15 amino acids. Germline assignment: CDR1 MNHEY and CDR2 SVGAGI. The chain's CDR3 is CASLTSSGYGGELFF. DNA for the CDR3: TGTGCCAGCCTTACCTCTAGCGGGTATGGTGGGGAGCTGTTTTTT.

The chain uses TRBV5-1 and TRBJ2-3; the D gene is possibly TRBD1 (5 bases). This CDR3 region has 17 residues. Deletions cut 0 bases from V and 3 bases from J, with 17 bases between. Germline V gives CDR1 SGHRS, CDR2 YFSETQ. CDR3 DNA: TGCGCCAGCAGCTTGGAAGTAGGGGCGCGAGTAACAGATACGCAGTATTTT. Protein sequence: CASSLEVGARVTDTQYF.

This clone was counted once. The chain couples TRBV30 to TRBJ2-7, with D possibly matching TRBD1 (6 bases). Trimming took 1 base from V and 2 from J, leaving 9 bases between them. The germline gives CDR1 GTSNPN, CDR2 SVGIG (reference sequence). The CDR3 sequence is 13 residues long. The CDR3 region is CAWSGQEAYEQYF. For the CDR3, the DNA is TGTGCCTGGAGTGGACAGGAGGCCTACGAGCAGTACTTC.

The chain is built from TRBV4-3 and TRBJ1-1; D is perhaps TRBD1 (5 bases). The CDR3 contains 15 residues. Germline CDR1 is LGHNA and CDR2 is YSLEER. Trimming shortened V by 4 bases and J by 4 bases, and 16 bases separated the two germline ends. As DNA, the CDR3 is TGCGCCAGCAGCCTCTCGGGGGTAGATGGCACTGAAGCTTTCTTT. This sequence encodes CASSLSGVDGTEAFF.

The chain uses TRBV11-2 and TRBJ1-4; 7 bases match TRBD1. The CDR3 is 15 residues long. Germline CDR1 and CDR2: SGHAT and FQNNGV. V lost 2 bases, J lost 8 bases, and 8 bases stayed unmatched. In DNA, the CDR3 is TGTGCCAGCAGCTTACTGCGGACAGGTCGAGAAAAACTGTTTTTT. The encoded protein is CASSLLRTGREKLFF.

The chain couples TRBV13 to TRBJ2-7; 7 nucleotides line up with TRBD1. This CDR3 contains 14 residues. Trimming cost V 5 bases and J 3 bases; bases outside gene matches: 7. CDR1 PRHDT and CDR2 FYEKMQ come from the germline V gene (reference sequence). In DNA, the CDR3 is TGTGCCAGCAGCCGAGGACAGGACAGCTACGAGCAGTACTTC. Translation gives CASSRGQDSYEQYF.

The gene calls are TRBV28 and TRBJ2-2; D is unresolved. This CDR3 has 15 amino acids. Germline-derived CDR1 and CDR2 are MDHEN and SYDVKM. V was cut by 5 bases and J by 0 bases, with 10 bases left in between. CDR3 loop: CASSQAGANTGELFF. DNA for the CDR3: TGTGCCAGCAGTCAAGCCGGAGCGAACACCGGGGAGCTGTTTTTT.

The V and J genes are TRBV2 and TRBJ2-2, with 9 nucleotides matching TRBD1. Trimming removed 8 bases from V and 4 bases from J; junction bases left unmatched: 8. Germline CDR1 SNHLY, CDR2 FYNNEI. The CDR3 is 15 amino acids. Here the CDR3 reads CASQGTGTSTGELFF. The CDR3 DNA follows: TGTGCCAGCCAAGGGACAGGGACGAGCACCGGGGAGCTGTTTTTT.

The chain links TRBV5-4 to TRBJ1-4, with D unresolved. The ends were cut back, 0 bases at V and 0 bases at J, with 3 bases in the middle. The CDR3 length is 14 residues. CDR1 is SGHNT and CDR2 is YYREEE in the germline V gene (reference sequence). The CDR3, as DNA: TGTGCCAGCAGCTTGGCGTCAACTAATGAAAAACTGTTTTTT. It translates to CASSLASTNEKLFF.

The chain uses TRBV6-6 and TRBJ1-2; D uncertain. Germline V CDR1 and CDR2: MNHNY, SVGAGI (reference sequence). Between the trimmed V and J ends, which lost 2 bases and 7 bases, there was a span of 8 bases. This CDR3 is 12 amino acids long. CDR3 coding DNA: TGTGCCAGCAGTTACGGGCCTCTTGGCTACACCTTC. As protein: CASSYGPLGYTF.

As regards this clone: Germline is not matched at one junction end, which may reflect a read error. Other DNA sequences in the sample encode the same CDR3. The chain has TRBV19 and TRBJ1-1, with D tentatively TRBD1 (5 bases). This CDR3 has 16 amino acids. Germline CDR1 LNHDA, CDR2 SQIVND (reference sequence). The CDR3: CASTRSAGQMNTEAFF. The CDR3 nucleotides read TGTGCCAGTACCAGATCCGCGGGGCAAATGAACACTGAGGCTTTCTTT.

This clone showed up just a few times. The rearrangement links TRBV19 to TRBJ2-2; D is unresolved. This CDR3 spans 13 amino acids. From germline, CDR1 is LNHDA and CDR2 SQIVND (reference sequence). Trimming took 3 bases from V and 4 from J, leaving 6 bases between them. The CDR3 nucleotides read TGTGCCAGTAGTATCACTCCCACCGGGGAGCTGTTTTTT. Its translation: CASSITPTGELFF.

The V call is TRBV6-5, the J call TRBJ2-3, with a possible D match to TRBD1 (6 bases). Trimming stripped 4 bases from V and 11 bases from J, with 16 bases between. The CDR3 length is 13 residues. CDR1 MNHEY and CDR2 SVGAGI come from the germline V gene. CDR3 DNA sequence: TGTGCCAGCAGTTCCCCCCGGGACAACGGGCAGTATTTT. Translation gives CASSSPRDNGQYF.